This is a list of T cell receptor beta chains from one sample in a study of molecular identifiers for immune sequencing clone quantification. MiXCR was run by TCRdb on the PCR reads, yielding one entry per CDR3 protein. Among some 580,000 distinct CDR3 sequences listed, roughly 23% were seen once. The material sequenced was naive CD8+ T cells from blood, with Jurkat cell RNA spiked in. Every receptor here comes from a human donor in good health. Some libraries in this study had Jurkat cell RNA spiked in. The CDR3 runs from the conserved cysteine through the conserved F or W. A D gene is named only where the DNA matches it firmly. Clone size is not always given. Where it is, it says once, few, many or a class for expanded clones.

J gene: TRBJ2-5; clone size: many; D gene: NA; V gene: TRBV7-9; CDR3 protein: CASSLVQETQYF; CDR3 DNA: TGTGCCAGCAGCCTCGTCCAAGAGACCCAGTACTTC
J gene: TRBJ2-5; clone size: many; D gene: NA; V gene: TRBV18; CDR3 protein: CASSATFNRAQETQYF; CDR3 DNA: TGTGCCAGCTCAGCCACCTTCAACAGGGCCCAAGAGACCCAGTACTTC
J gene: TRBJ1-5; clone size: many; D gene: NA; V gene: TRBV7-2; CDR3 protein: CASSFQLGNQPQHF; CDR3 DNA: TGTGCCAGCAGTTTTCAACTCGGCAATCAGCCCCAGCATTTT
J gene: TRBJ1-6; clone size: NA; D gene: TRBD1; V gene: TRBV4-1; CDR3 protein: CASSQEGQDFFQPLHF; CDR3 DNA: TGCGCCAGCAGCCAAGAAGGACAGGACTTTTTTCAACCCCTCCACTTT
J gene: TRBJ1-1; clone size: many; D gene: NA; V gene: TRBV30; CDR3 protein: CAWSAGDYTEAFF; CDR3 DNA: TGTGCCTGGAGTGCAGGGGACTACACTGAAGCTTTCTTT
J gene: TRBJ1-1; clone size: few; D gene: NA; V gene: TRBV27; CDR3 protein: CASSLIGQNTEAFF; CDR3 DNA: TGTGCCAGCAGTTTAATAGGTCAGAACACTGAAGCTTTCTTT
J gene: TRBJ2-3; clone size: few; D gene: NA; V gene: TRBV27; CDR3 protein: CASSLGASPKADTQYF; CDR3 DNA: TGTGCCAGCAGTTTGGGGGCCTCCCCAAAGGCAGATACGCAGTATTTT
J gene: TRBJ1-2; clone size: NA; D gene: NA; V gene: TRBV7-9; CDR3 protein: CAGSLGSGSPSNYGYTF; CDR3 DNA: TGTGCCGGCAGCTTAGGTTCAGGGTCCCCGAGTAACTATGGCTACACCTTC
J gene: TRBJ2-4; clone size: many; D gene: TRBD2; V gene: TRBV7-2; CDR3 protein: CASSPPGGLAKNIQYF; CDR3 DNA: TGTGCCAGCAGCCCCCCGGGGGGTCTAGCCAAAAACATTCAGTACTTC
J gene: TRBJ2-7; clone size: NA; D gene: TRBD1; V gene: TRBV28; CDR3 protein: CASSSQGAVYGQYF; CDR3 DNA: TGTGCCAGCAGCTCCCAGGGGGCAGTATACGGGCAGTACTTC
J gene: TRBJ1-1; clone size: many; D gene: NA; V gene: TRBV27; CDR3 protein: CASSFLGGEAFF; CDR3 DNA: TGTGCCAGCAGTTTCTTGGGGGGCGAAGCTTTCTTT
J gene: TRBJ2-1; clone size: NA; D gene: NA; V gene: TRBV12-5; CDR3 protein: CASGLLVAPNEQFF; CDR3 DNA: TGTGCTAGTGGTTTGCTGGTAGCCCCCAATGAGCAGTTCTTC
J gene: TRBJ1-5; clone size: few; D gene: TRBD1; V gene: TRBV19; CDR3 protein: CASSSTTGRYSNQPQHF; CDR3 DNA: TGTGCCAGTAGTTCCACGACAGGGCGATATAGCAATCAGCCCCAGCATTTT
J gene: TRBJ2-7; clone size: NA; D gene: NA; V gene: TRBV29-1; CDR3 protein: CSVMGDYEQYF; CDR3 DNA: TGCAGCGTTATGGGGGACTACGAGCAGTACTTC
J gene: TRBJ2-1; clone size: many; D gene: TRBD2; V gene: TRBV11-2; CDR3 protein: CASSSGLAGGQTNEQFF; CDR3 DNA: TGTGCCAGCAGCTCCGGACTAGCGGGAGGGCAAACAAATGAGCAGTTCTTC
J gene: TRBJ1-3; clone size: NA; D gene: NA; V gene: TRBV10-3; CDR3 protein: CAISKEGSGNTIYF; CDR3 DNA: TGTGCCATCAGTAAGGAGGGGTCTGGAAACACCATATATTTT
J gene: TRBJ2-5; clone size: NA; D gene: NA; V gene: TRBV28; CDR3 protein: CASSSSSEAQETQYF; CDR3 DNA: TGTGCCAGCAGTTCCTCTAGCGAAGCACAAGAGACCCAGTACTTC
J gene: TRBJ2-2; clone size: NA; D gene: TRBD2; V gene: TRBV24-1; CDR3 protein: CATSPGGAGELCF; CDR3 DNA: TGTGCCACCAGCCCCGGGGGGGCCGGGGAGCTGTGTTTT
J gene: TRBJ2-5; clone size: many; D gene: NA; V gene: TRBV28; CDR3 protein: CASSLLLGQGETQYF; CDR3 DNA: TGTGCCAGCAGTTTATTGCTCGGGCAGGGTGAGACCCAGTACTTC
J gene: TRBJ1-5; clone size: few; D gene: TRBD1; V gene: TRBV4-1; CDR3 protein: CASSQTFGQGVQPQHF; CDR3 DNA: TGCGCCAGCAGCCAAACATTTGGTCAGGGGGTTCAGCCCCAGCATTTT
J gene: TRBJ2-1; clone size: few; D gene: NA; V gene: TRBV5-5; CDR3 protein: CASSRPDRNEQFF; CDR3 DNA: TGTGCCAGCAGCCGCCCGGACAGAAATGAGCAGTTCTTC
J gene: TRBJ1-2; clone size: many; D gene: NA; V gene: TRBV20-1; CDR3 protein: CSAGQPDSYGYTF; CDR3 DNA: TGCAGTGCCGGACAGCCTGACTCCTATGGCTACACCTTC
J gene: TRBJ2-3; clone size: few; D gene: TRBD2; V gene: TRBV12-3/TRBV12-4; CDR3 protein: CASRGGDFDTDTQYF; CDR3 DNA: TGTGCCAGCAGGGGGGGGGACTTTGACACAGATACGCAGTATTTT
J gene: TRBJ1-5; clone size: NA; D gene: TRBD1; V gene: TRBV12-3/TRBV12-4; CDR3 protein: CASGTGGVPQPQHF; CDR3 DNA: TGTGCCAGCGGGACAGGCGGAGTTCCTCAGCCCCAGCATTTT
J gene: TRBJ1-4; clone size: many; D gene: TRBD1; V gene: TRBV7-9; CDR3 protein: CASSFGPGQGDEKLFF; CDR3 DNA: TGTGCCAGCAGCTTTGGACCGGGACAGGGAGATGAAAAACTGTTTTTT
J gene: TRBJ2-7; clone size: few; D gene: TRBD2; V gene: TRBV6-2/TRBV6-3; CDR3 protein: CASSSLLAGGLEQYF; CDR3 DNA: TGTGCCAGCAGTTCACTACTAGCGGGAGGCTTGGAGCAGTACTTC
J gene: TRBJ2-5; clone size: NA; D gene: NA; V gene: TRBV24-1; CDR3 protein: CATSDTTRRIQETQYF; CDR3 DNA: TGTGCCACCAGTGATACGACCCGACGGATACAAGAGACCCAGTACTTC
J gene: TRBJ2-3; clone size: many; D gene: NA; V gene: TRBV11-2; CDR3 protein: CASSSPHSTGITDTQYF; CDR3 DNA: TGTGCCAGCAGCTCACCTCACTCGACAGGAATCACAGATACGCAGTATTTT
J gene: TRBJ2-3; clone size: few; D gene: TRBD1; V gene: TRBV11-3; CDR3 protein: CASSSGPRTGYRTDTQYF; CDR3 DNA: TGTGCCAGCAGCTCGGGGCCTCGGACAGGGTATCGCACAGATACGCAGTATTTT
J gene: TRBJ2-7; clone size: few; D gene: NA; V gene: TRBV4-3; CDR3 protein: CASSPGISSYEQYF; CDR3 DNA: TGCGCCAGCAGCCCAGGGATTAGCTCCTACGAGCAGTACTTC
J gene: TRBJ2-2; clone size: few; D gene: NA; V gene: TRBV2; CDR3 protein: CASSDIVRITSNTGELFF; CDR3 DNA: TGTGCCAGCAGTGACATCGTCAGGATAACCTCGAACACCGGGGAGCTGTTTTTT
J gene: TRBJ2-1; clone size: NA; D gene: TRBD2; V gene: TRBV5-4; CDR3 protein: CASRPGLAGGNEQFF; CDR3 DNA: TGTGCCAGCAGACCCGGGTTAGCGGGAGGCAATGAGCAGTTCTTC
J gene: TRBJ2-2; clone size: NA; D gene: TRBD2; V gene: TRBV2; CDR3 protein: CASSPTSGYTGELSF; CDR3 DNA: TGTGCCAGCAGTCCTACTAGCGGCTACACCGGGGAGCTGTCTTTT